The 15 T cell receptor beta chains listed next were all sequenced from one sample in a study of blood T cell repertoires in COVID-19. Using immunoSEQ multiplex PCR, the repertoire was profiled, and TCRdb retains in-frame clones only, with some absent. The sample includes about 280,000 clones, 88% of them seen just once. Sequencing was carried out using peripheral blood. The receptors shown here come from a woman aged 25 to 39 with COVID-19, enrolled during active disease.

The chain combines TRBV6-6 with TRBJ2-2, with D tentatively TRBD2 (5 bases). Germline-derived CDR1 and CDR2 are MNHNY and SVGAGI (reference sequence). Trimming removed 2 bases from V and 1 base from J, with 11 bases in between. The CDR3 loop spans 16 amino acids. The CDR3 DNA is TGTGCCAGCAGTTACCCGGACGGGGAGAACACCGGGGAGCTGTTTTTT. Translated: CASSYPDGENTGELFF.

The chain recombines TRBV5-1 with TRBJ2-7, with 12 bases matching TRBD1. Germline assignment: CDR1 SGHRS and CDR2 YFSETQ. The CDR3 runs to 15 residues. V shed 4 bases and J 5 bases; nucleotides not matched to a gene: 7. As DNA, the CDR3 is TGCGCCAGCAGCCCGGGGACAGGGGGCTTACACGAGCAGTACTTC. It specifies CASSPGTGGLHEQYF.

In its sample, this clone was seen once. This rearrangement joins TRBV27 to TRBJ2-2, with TRBD2 matching 8 bases. CDR1 and CDR2 from the germline V gene are MNHEY and SMNVEV (reference sequence). This CDR3 has 13 residues. Germline trimming cut 4 bases from V and 10 bases from J; bases unmatched to any gene: 5. As DNA, the CDR3 is TGTGCCAGCAGTTGGCGGGAGGACACGGAGCTGTTTTTT. Translation: CASSWREDTELFF.

The chain carries TRBV19 and TRBJ2-7; D perhaps matches TRBD2 (6 bases). Trimming took 5 bases from V and 6 from J, leaving 17 bases between them. This CDR3 region has 14 residues. The germline gives CDR1 LNHDA, CDR2 SQIVND (reference sequence). The DNA for the CDR3 is TGTGCCAGTAGTCTGGCGCAGGGAGGCGGCGAGCAGTACTTC. This sequence encodes CASSLAQGGGEQYF. The full variable domain, its missing parts supplied by reference TRBV19 and TRBJ2-7, is DGGITQSPKYLFRKEGQNVTLSCEQNLNHDAMYWYRQDPGQGLRLIYYSQIVNDFQKGDIAEGYSVSREKKESFPLTVTSAQKNPTAFYLCASSLAQGGGEQYFGPGTRLTVT.

The gene calls are TRBV12-5 and TRBJ2-5, with D perhaps TRBD1 (5 bases). The CDR3 has 19 residues. V was cut by 0 bases and J by 0 bases, with 20 bases left in between. The germline V gene has CDR1 LGHNT and CDR2 FRNRAP. The CDR3 coding sequence is TGTGCTAGTGGTTTGGTACCGGATGGGGCACTACCCCACCAAGAGACCCAGTACTTC. This gives the protein CASGLVPDGALPHQETQYF.

The chain employs TRBV24-1 and TRBJ2-5, with D tentatively TRBD1 (5 bases). V was pared by 4 bases and J by 2 bases, with 13 bases between. The CDR3 is 15 amino acids. Germline V lookup: CDR1 KGHDR, CDR2 SFDVKD. As DNA, the CDR3 is TGTGCCACCAGTGACCCCAGGGTAGGACAAGAGACCCAGTACTTC. This codes for CATSDPRVGQETQYF.

The chain links TRBV28 to TRBJ1-1, with D possibly being TRBD1 (5 bases). CDR3 length: 13 amino acids. Trimming shortened V by 6 bases and J by 6 bases, and 14 bases separated the two germline ends. CDR1 is MDHEN, CDR2 SYDVKM, per germline. The DNA for the CDR3 is TGTGCCAGCAGCTGGGGAGGGGCCCCTGAAGCTTTCTTT. Encoded protein: CASSWGGAPEAFF.

The chain couples TRBV5-6 to TRBJ2-7; TRBD2 agrees at 7 bases. This CDR3 has 14 residues. Looked up from germline, CDR1 is SGHDT and CDR2 is YYEEEE. The trim removed 4 bases at V and 2 bases at J, leaving 6 bases unmatched. CDR3 region: CASSRAGPTYEQYF. CDR3 nucleotide sequence: TGTGCCAGCAGCAGAGCGGGACCAACCTACGAGCAGTACTTC.

The rearrangement links TRBV3-1 (or the pseudogene TRBV3-2) to TRBJ2-5, with a possible D match to TRBD2 (5 bases). This CDR3 contains 15 residues. Trimming left V 4 bases short and J 9 bases short, with 21 bases between. Germline V gene data show CDR1 as LGHDT and CDR2 as YNNKEL (reference sequence). The CDR3, as DNA: TGTGCCAGCAGCCCCACCGGCGGGCCCCAGGTGGCCCAGTACTTC. Residues: CASSPTGGPQVAQYF.

The gene calls are TRBV28 and TRBJ2-7, with TRBD2 matching over 7 bases. With 4 bases clipped from V and 2 bases from J, the junction kept 5 bases outside the gene matches. The CDR3 length is 14 residues. Germline V gene lookup returns CDR1 MDHEN and CDR2 SYDVKM. The CDR3 bases are TGTGCCAGCAGTTCCGGGACTACCCCCTACGAGCAGTACTTC. This codes for CASSSGTTPYEQYF. The entire variable domain, with the rest obtained from reference TRBV28 and TRBJ2-7, is as follows: DVKVTQSSRYLVKRTGEKVFLECVQDMDHENMFWYRQDPGLGLRLIYFSYDVKMKEKGDIPEGYSVSREKKERFSLILESASTNQTSMYLCASSSGTTPYEQYFGPGTRLTVT.

The V call is TRBV14, the J call TRBJ2-6, with TRBD1 matching over 7 bases. CDR3 length equals 15 residues. V lost 4 bases to trimming and J lost 2 bases; unmatched junction nucleotides: 2. Germline CDR1 is SGHDN and CDR2 is FVKESK. The CDR3 spells CASSPGTAGANVLTF. The CDR3 DNA is TGTGCCAGCAGCCCCGGGACAGCTGGGGCCAACGTCCTGACTTTC.

The chain combines TRBV7-2 with TRBJ2-1, with 12 bases lining up with TRBD2. Germline loops: CDR1 SGHTA, CDR2 FQGNSA. J was trimmed by 8 bases and V by 0 bases; bases with no gene match: 8. This CDR3 contains 17 residues. This chain's CDR3 is CASSLAVTSGSNDEQFF. CDR3 nucleotides: TGTGCCAGCAGCTTAGCAGTGACTAGCGGGAGTAACGATGAGCAGTTCTTC.

The rearrangement links TRBV6-4 to TRBJ2-3; 10 nucleotides match TRBD2. Germline V gene lookup returns CDR1 MRHNA and CDR2 SNTAGT. V was pared by 3 bases and J by 0 bases, with 0 bases of the junction left unmatched. The CDR3 has 15 residues. CDR3 nucleotides: TGTGCCAGCAGTGAGGGACTAGCGAGCACAGATACGCAGTATTTT. Its translation is CASSEGLASTDTQYF.

This chain joins TRBV19 and TRBJ2-1; the match to TRBD1 covers 9 bases. The V and J ends lost 3 bases and 6 bases, in that order; junction bases with no gene match: 6. The CDR3 contains 15 residues. Per the germline V gene, CDR1 is LNHDA and CDR2 is SQIVND (reference sequence). The CDR3 spells CASSMTGGFGNEQFF. In DNA, the CDR3 is TGTGCCAGTAGTATGACAGGGGGTTTTGGCAATGAGCAGTTCTTC. Combining the CDR3 with reference TRBV19 and TRBJ2-1 gives the whole variable domain DGGITQSPKYLFRKEGQNVTLSCEQNLNHDAMYWYRQDPGQGLRLIYYSQIVNDFQKGDIAEGYSVSREKKESFPLTVTSAQKNPTAFYLCASSMTGGFGNEQFFGPGTRLTVL.

In the case of this clone: The sample has other DNA sequences that encode this CDR3 too. The chain recombines TRBV6-2 or TRBV6-3 with TRBJ2-7; no clear D. The ends were cut back, 6 bases at V and 3 bases at J, with 9 bases in the middle. CDR1 and CDR2 from the germline V gene are MNHEY and SVGEGT. The CDR3 sequence is 12 residues long. The DNA for the CDR3 is TGTGCCAGCAGCCGACTCAACTACGAGCAGTACTTC. It is translated as CASSRLNYEQYF.